This T cell receptor (beta chain) originates from a study of T cells in Graves' hyperthyroidism and ophthalmopathy. The overall study: At the time of initial diagnosis and before any treatment, peripheral blood was collected. Study findings and constraints: Also found in blood were most expanded thyroid clonotypes above 0.001. The authors' 13 V-J model separated ophthalmopathy from stable hyperthyroidism.

The CDR3 has 13 residues. Germline CDR1 and CDR2: LNHNV and YYDKDF (reference sequence). V lost 8 bases, J lost 3 bases, and 14 bases lay in between. Orbital computed tomography, thyroid ultrasound, serum thyroxine and TRAb, and clinical symptoms together informed the diagnoses. This clonotype was seen at least ten times. Its antigen is not identified. RNA transcripts provided the source from which TCR beta CDR3 regions were amplified. The TCR CDR3 was amplified in a first-round RT-PCR using the HTBI primer set. TCRdb redid the calling of the multiplex PCR reads with MiXCR, one entry per CDR3 protein. The sample has about 420,000 distinct CDR3 sequences; approximately 14% are singletons.

The TCR sequence derives from a woman between 18 and 30 years old with Graves' hyperthyroidism. The sample consisted of blood. The V and J genes are TRBV15 and TRBJ2-7; D is perhaps TRBD2 (6 bases). CDR3 in amino acids: CATSRDFHYEQYF. CDR3 coding DNA: TGTGCCACCTCCCGGGACTTCCACTACGAGCAGTACTTC.